This T cell receptor beta chain was observed in a study of T cell responses to AZD1222 COVID-19 vaccine. Study-wide results and limits: Most donors were white British, females outnumbered males, and clonal diversity was possibly underestimated.

With regard to this clone: Its antigen is currently unknown.

Libraries were prepared by immunoSEQ multiplex PCR; TCRdb keeps only in-frame clonotypes and omits some of them. The sample holds some 95,000 clones; roughly 89% are singletons and the top ten take about 2.8%. V lost 0 bases and J 0 bases, leaving 17 bases between the germline ends. CDR1 and CDR2 from the germline V gene are MNHEY and SMNVEV (reference sequence). The CDR3 has 18 residues. The sample was peripheral blood, taken on day 0 of MenACWY control vaccination. This chain joins TRBV27 and TRBJ1-1; D gene uncertain. The sequence was collected from an adult in good health. CDR3 amino acids: CASSLSFIGVRVNTEAFF. For the CDR3, the DNA is TGTGCCAGCAGTTTATCCTTTATCGGGGTCCGAGTGAACACTGAAGCTTTCTTT.